A selection of T cell receptor beta chains follows, all from one sample in a study of blood T cell repertoires in COVID-19. Libraries were prepared by immunoSEQ multiplex PCR; TCRdb keeps only in-frame clonotypes and omits some of them. The sample lists 300,000 to 400,000 clones; more than 75% were seen once. Sequencing input: PBMCs or T cells enriched from blood (not recorded which). Receptor source: a woman under 40 with acute COVID-19. The CDR3 runs from the conserved cysteine through the conserved F or W. Each record gives: V gene, J gene, CDR3 protein.

>TRBV29-1|TRBJ2-7
CSAKREGGTGEQYF
>TRBV11-1|TRBJ1-1
CASSYTRQLPNTEAFF
>TRBV6-2/TRBV6-3|TRBJ2-7
CASSPMSEQYF
>TRBV30|TRBJ1-2
CAWSRDREKNYGYTF
>TRBV6-5|TRBJ1-3
CASRASGNTIYF
>TRBV6-5|TRBJ1-3
CASTNSGNTIYF
>TRBV2|TRBJ2-7
CASSEIGQGLTYEQYF
>TRBV28|TRBJ2-1
CASRRDRGHIDEQFF
>TRBV4-1|TRBJ2-7
CASSQDPGSSYEQYF
>TRBV18|TRBJ2-7
CASSPQAGGLSSYEQYF
>TRBV24-1|TRBJ1-3
CATRYQGASGNTIYF
>TRBV6-5|TRBJ1-1
CASRDRGDRNTEAFF
>TRBV27|TRBJ1-3
CASRGFSGNTIYF
>TRBV3-1/TRBV3-2|TRBJ2-7
CASSYLGQGAREQYF
>TRBV19|TRBJ2-1
CASRPRRGGDAYNEQFF
>TRBV11-2|TRBJ2-7
CASSRGQGATYEQYF
>TRBV7-9|TRBJ1-5
CASSLGGDSINQPQHF
>TRBV6-6|TRBJ2-7
CASSYIGDSEEQYF
>TRBV5-5|TRBJ2-7
CASSLTGDYEQYF
>TRBV7-9|TRBJ1-4
CASSPTGVANEKLFF
>TRBV12-5|TRBJ1-3
CASGPDKSSGNTIYF
>TRBV4-1|TRBJ2-3
CASSPRLAADTQYF
>TRBV5-1|TRBJ1-1
CASSFGGNTEAFF
>TRBV5-4|TRBJ2-6
CASSWAGDFGANVLTF
>TRBV20-1|TRBJ2-3
CSASFGLAGGNTQYF
>TRBV27|TRBJ1-2
CASSLTGTGSPPYYGYTF
>TRBV19|TRBJ2-7
CASSIGRVGYEQYF
>TRBV24-1|TRBJ1-2
CATSDPQGYGYTF
>TRBV11-2|TRBJ1-1
CASCQVPSEAFF
>TRBV6-2/TRBV6-3|TRBJ1-2
CASSYSLTGRGSSLHTF
>TRBV9|TRBJ2-2
CASSVRSGNTGELFF
>TRBV24-1|TRBJ1-1
CATSDSDTEAFF
>TRBV18|TRBJ1-4
CASSAYRVPNEKLFF
>TRBV13|TRBJ2-2
CASSFRGEGTGELFF
>TRBV27|TRBJ1-3
CASSFVLLSGNTIYF
>TRBV13|TRBJ1-2
CASSLSLMQGPTF
>TRBV5-1|TRBJ1-1
CASSLSRQGDTEAFF
>TRBV10-2|TRBJ1-4
CASSYLWRGEDEKLFF
>TRBV21-1|TRBJ2-6
CASSKVWGPTSGANVLTF
>TRBV5-1|TRBJ1-2
CASSFGRNPKPDTYGYTF
>TRBV5-6|TRBJ1-1
CASSLRQGNTEAFF
>TRBV5-1|TRBJ2-7
CASSSQGSSYEQYF
>TRBV5-1|TRBJ2-7
CASSSDRVYEQYF
>TRBV5-6|TRBJ1-2
CASSGGTGWLGEPYGYTF
>TRBV7-2|TRBJ1-6
CASSLREGANSPLHF
>TRBV25-1|TRBJ2-1
CASSDRGNEQFF
>TRBV6-5|TRBJ2-2
CASSPRSGELFF
>TRBV2|TRBJ1-5
CASRARVGDQPQHF
>TRBV10-1|TRBJ2-3
CASSEGGAITDTQYF
>TRBV7-8|TRBJ2-3
CASSVSGGAGDTQYF
>TRBV24-1|TRBJ1-5
CATSDSYSNQPQHF
>TRBV19|TRBJ2-1
CASSVSLRRVYNEQFF
>TRBV18|TRBJ1-6
CASSLQGVSNSPLHF
>TRBV10-3|TRBJ1-1
CAIKRDTHTEAFF
>TRBV6-5|TRBJ2-1
CAAARGAGYNEQFF
>TRBV5-6|TRBJ1-4
CASSLRSGHNEKLFF
>TRBV6-5|TRBJ1-2
CASSYSGTGNYGYTF